Listed here are 22 T cell receptor beta chains from one sample, sequenced in a study of CD8 T cells in ankylosing spondylitis. TCRdb processed the 5' RACE reads anew with MiXCR; each CDR3 protein has one entry. The table has about 160,000 distinct CDR3 sequences, 15% to 20% seen once. The sample consisted of blood, either unsorted or a sorted T cell fraction (not recorded which). The source is a male donor with ankylosing spondylitis or in good health (not recorded which).

The gene calls are TRBV24-1 and TRBJ2-1; D gene ambiguous. CDR3 length: 11 amino acids. V shed 10 bases and J shed 7 bases, with 10 bases lying between them. The germline CDR1 and CDR2 sequences are KGHDR and SFDVKD. This CDR3 reads CATPVGNEQFF. CDR3 in DNA: TGTGCCACACCCGTCGGGAATGAGCAGTTCTTC.

This clonotype showed up many times. V gene TRBV20-1 combines with J gene TRBJ2-5; no definite D call. CDR3 size: 11 residues. V was cut by 5 bases and J by 5 bases, with 9 bases left in between. Germline V gene lookup returns CDR1 DFQATT and CDR2 SNEGSKA (reference sequence). CDR3 nucleotides: TGCAGTGCTTCGTGGGCGGAGACCCAGTACTTC. It yields the protein CSASWAETQYF.

Comments on this clonotype: The junction shows a germline mismatch at one end, possibly a read error. The V and J genes are TRBV7-8 and TRBJ1-5, with D unclear. Per germline, CDR1 SGHVS and CDR2 FQNEAQ. This CDR3 comprises 13 residues. CDR3 sequence reads: CVSSPGGNQPQHF. The CDR3 DNA reads as TGTGTCAGCAGCCCCGGAGGCAATCAGCCCCAGCATTTT.

This clonotype was picked up many times. V and J are TRBV20-1 and TRBJ2-2; D uncertain. This CDR3 spans 17 amino acids. The V gene's germline CDR1 is DFQATT and CDR2 SNEGSKA (reference sequence). V was shortened by 0 bases and J by 6 bases, with 20 bases between the two germline ends. DNA for the CDR3: TGCAGTGCTAGAGATCCCCTCCGTAGGACGGTAGCCGGGGAGCTGTTTTTT. This codes for CSARDPLRRTVAGELFF.

The CDR3 nucleotides read TGTGCCAGCAGCTTAGGACCGGGACTAGCGGGGTACGAGCAGTACTTC. Amino acid sequence: CASSLGPGLAGYEQYF. V and J are TRBV11-2 and TRBJ2-7; 13 positions agree with TRBD2. The CDR3 sequence is 16 residues long. CDR1 and CDR2 from the germline V gene are SGHAT and FQNNGV. Trimming cost V 1 base and J 4 bases; bases outside gene matches: 4.

This clonotype has at least ten counts. The chain links TRBV5-1 to TRBJ2-1; TRBD1 matches 8 bases. Germline lookup yields CDR1 SGHRS and CDR2 YFSETQ. This CDR3 is 15 amino acids long. Trimming cost V 4 bases and J 7 bases; bases outside gene matches: 10. In DNA form, the CDR3 reads TGCGCCAGCAGCCCCGGACAGGGATGGTGGAATGAGCAGTTCTTC. The encoded protein is CASSPGQGWWNEQFF.

The rearrangement links TRBV20-1 to TRBJ2-1; D may be TRBD2 (6 bases). Trimming took 6 bases from V and 5 from J, leaving 11 bases between them. The CDR3 contains 12 residues. Germline CDR1 and CDR2: DFQATT and SNEGSKA (reference sequence). The CDR3 here is CSARLENNEQFF. CDR3 coding DNA: TGCAGTGCCCGACTAGAAAACAATGAGCAGTTCTTC.

The chain is built from TRBV20-1 and TRBJ1-2, with D perhaps matching TRBD1 (5 bases). The CDR3 length is 15 residues. V shed 5 bases and J shed 5 bases, with 21 bases lying between them. Germline-derived CDR1 and CDR2 are DFQATT and SNEGSKA (reference sequence). Written as DNA, the CDR3 is TGCAGTGCTGTAAGACTAGGGGAGACTCGGTATGGCTACACCTTC. This sequence encodes CSAVRLGETRYGYTF.

This clonotype was found many times. DNA of the CDR3: TGCAGTGCTATGGACTCGGCGGTCTACGAGCAGTACTTC. Translating gives CSAMDSAVYEQYF. The V gene is TRBV20-1, the J gene TRBJ2-7; maybe TRBD2 (5 bases). This CDR3 region has 13 residues. V lost 4 bases and J 3 bases, leaving 13 bases between the germline ends. Per germline, CDR1 DFQATT and CDR2 SNEGSKA (reference sequence).

The chain carries TRBV12-3 or TRBV12-4 and TRBJ2-7, with TRBD1 matching 8 bases. The length of the CDR3 is 13 residues. V gave up 5 bases and J gave up 5 bases; unmatched junction bases: 5. CDR3 nucleotide sequence: TGTGCCAGCAGTCCCGGACAGGGCCACGAGCAGTACTTC. Protein product: CASSPGQGHEQYF.

J is TRBJ2-2 and V is TRBV12-3 or TRBV12-4; TRBD1 is a possible D gene (6 bases). The CDR3 has 15 amino acids. The ends were cut back, 0 bases at V and 7 bases at J, with 12 bases in the middle. The CDR3 loop reads CASSLATQGNGELFF. The CDR3 bases are TGTGCCAGCAGTTTAGCCACCCAGGGGAACGGGGAGCTGTTTTTT.

This chain uses TRBV20-1 with TRBJ2-7, with D tentatively TRBD2 (5 bases). The CDR3 consists of 15 residues. Per germline, CDR1 DFQATT and CDR2 SNEGSKA (reference sequence). This chain's CDR3 is CTASPRDYPQREQYF. As DNA, the CDR3 is TGCACTGCCTCCCCGAGGGATTACCCCCAGAGGGAGCAGTACTTC.

This clonotype was counted many times. The chain employs TRBV4-1 and TRBJ2-3, with D possibly matching TRBD2 (5 bases). The CDR3 spans 17 residues. The V gene lost 0 bases and the J gene lost 1 base, with 14 bases spanning the gap. Germline V CDR1 and CDR2: MGHRA, YSYEKL. The DNA for the CDR3 is TGCGCCAGCAGCCAAGATAAACTAGTCAGTGGCACAGATACGCAGTATTTT. Translating it yields CASSQDKLVSGTDTQYF.

In its sample, this clonotype was seen many times. The CDR3 DNA reads as TGCGCCAGCAGCTTGGTCGCCAGGGCAACTACCGGGGAGCTGTTTTTT. Translating it yields CASSLVARATTGELFF. The chain joins TRBV5-1 to TRBJ2-2, with D maybe TRBD1 (5 bases). Trimming removed 0 bases from V and 5 bases from J, with 14 bases in between. The germline V gene encodes CDR1 SGHRS and CDR2 YFSETQ. This CDR3 spans 16 amino acids.

The table lists this clonotype with many counts. The chain employs TRBV20-1 and TRBJ2-7; D not resolved. The V and J ends lost 1 base and 3 bases respectively, with 10 bases between them. This CDR3 has 13 amino acids. Germline CDR1 DFQATT, CDR2 SNEGSKA (reference sequence). CDR3 sequence: CSARGRRIYEQYF. As DNA, the CDR3 is TGCAGTGCTAGAGGTAGGCGGATCTACGAGCAGTACTTC.

The rearrangement uses TRBV12-3 or TRBV12-4 and TRBJ1-1; 9 bases are a match to TRBD1. The CDR3 has 14 amino acids. J lost 7 bases, V lost 3 bases, and 6 bases had no gene match. CDR3 in amino acids: CASSFRTGVNEAFF. CDR3 bases: TGTGCCAGCAGTTTTCGGACAGGGGTAAATGAAGCTTTCTTT.

V is TRBV7-2 and J is TRBJ1-5, with D possibly TRBD1 on 6 matching bases. Between the trimmed V and J ends, which lost 6 bases and 4 bases, there was a span of 13 bases. Germline CDR1 reads SGHTA; CDR2 reads FQGNSA. The length of the CDR3 is 14 residues. The CDR3 DNA reads TGTGCCAGCAGTTTCAACAGGGCAAATCAGCCCCAGCATTTT. Protein sequence: CASSFNRANQPQHF. Complete variable domain (other parts from reference TRBV7-2 and TRBJ1-5): GAGVSQSPSNKVTEKGKDVELRCDPISGHTALYWYRQSLGQGLEFLIYFQGNSAPDKSGLPSDRFSAERTGGSVSTLTIQRTQQEDSAVYLCASSFNRANQPQHFGDGTRLSIL.

The chain uses TRBV7-2 and TRBJ2-1; TRBD2 matches at 11 bases. Looked up from germline, CDR1 is SGHTA and CDR2 is FQGNSA. This CDR3 has 15 amino acids. V shed 7 bases and J 7 bases; nucleotides not matched to a gene: 9. The CDR3 DNA reads as TGTGCCAGCACCCAACTAGCGGGAGTTTATAATGAGCAGTTCTTC. Its protein product is CASTQLAGVYNEQFF.

This clonotype was detected a few times. This chain connects TRBV28 to TRBJ1-4; D is unclear. CDR3 size: 13 residues. Germline V gene lookup returns CDR1 MDHEN and CDR2 SYDVKM. The V end lost 8 bases, the J end lost 8 bases, and 15 bases lay between the germline ends. This CDR3 reads CASVGGLREKLFF. The CDR3 DNA follows: TGTGCCAGCGTAGGAGGGTTGAGGGAAAAACTGTTTTTT.

This clonotype was found many times. The CDR3 sequence: CASSFRLAGETQYF. In DNA form, the CDR3 reads TGTGCCAGCAGTTTCAGGCTAGCGGGAGAGACCCAGTACTTC. V is TRBV12-3 or TRBV12-4 and J is TRBJ2-5, with TRBD2 matching over 8 bases. The CDR3 totals 14 residues. J was trimmed by 4 bases and V by 3 bases; bases with no gene match: 4.

This clonotype occurred a few times. Germline and junction disagree at one end, which may indicate a read error. The CDR3 sequence: CASCLATGGPPNTGELFF. Here the CDR3 DNA reads TGTGCCAGCTGTTTAGCAACGGGAGGGCCCCCGAACACCGGGGAGCTGTTTTTT. The chain employs TRBV12-3 or TRBV12-4 and TRBJ2-2, with TRBD2 matching over 8 bases. This CDR3 region has 18 residues.

This clonotype was seen a handful of times. The V gene is TRBV2, the J gene TRBJ2-1, with D perhaps assigned TRBD1 or TRBD2 (5 bases each). Trimming left V 6 bases short and J 3 bases short, with 15 bases between. CDR1 SNHLY and CDR2 FYNNEI come from the germline V gene. The CDR3 has 15 residues. The CDR3 nucleotides are TGTGCCAGCAGCCCCGGGACCGCGGACTACAATGAGCAGTTCTTC. Amino acid sequence: CASSPGTADYNEQFF. The full variable domain, with the rest looked up from reference TRBV2 and TRBJ2-1, is EPEVTQTPSHQVTQMGQEVILRCVPISNHLYFYWYRQILGQKVEFLVSFYNNEISEKSEIFDDQFSVERPDGSNFTLKIRSTKLEDSAMYFCASSPGTADYNEQFFGPGTRLTVL.